This T cell receptor (beta chain) was documented in a study of cytomegalovirus exposure and HLA in healthy donors. Study-wide context: Previous work identified 117 million unique TCR beta sequences from about 179 million T cells.

Use of 60 Vbeta and 13 Jbeta primers characterized the PCR. Generated by immunoSEQ multiplex PCR, the TCRdb table keeps only in-frame clones and is missing some. Of about 170,000 clones listed, approximately 88% are singletons. General observations from the study: Earlier analysis yielded a pattern in which most TCR beta V segments were productive about 87% or about 30% of the time.

This clone appeared once. Its antigen is as yet unknown. V was trimmed by 0 bases and J by 5 bases, leaving 11 bases between them. Germline V gene sequence: CDR1 SGDLS, CDR2 YYNGEE. This CDR3 spans 14 amino acids. This clonotype was sampled from a boy aged 2 to 10 in good health and CMV-seronegative. Sequenced sample: PBMCs. The rearrangement links TRBV9 to TRBJ2-5; a weak D match, TRBD1 (5 bases). CDR3 sequence: CASSVGQGRETQYF. The CDR3 coding sequence is TGTGCCAGCAGCGTAGGGCAGGGAAGGGAGACCCAGTACTTC.